The entry below describes one TCR beta chain. Original processing methods: Quantification of nucleated cells was approximated via reference gene primer amplification. The method was immunoSEQ multiplex PCR; TCRdb's version includes in-frame clones alone and lacks a portion of them. V and J calls and clone size come straight from that table; D and trimming were deduced from the DNA. The data hold approximately 150,000 clones, with around nine tenths observed a single time. The data derive from a study of blood T cell repertoires in COVID-19. CDR3 length: 15 residues. Unmatched junction bases numbered 5, after V lost 5 bases and J lost 5 bases. Germline lookup yields CDR1 GTSNPN and CDR2 SVGIG (reference sequence).

The origin of this receptor is a man aged 45-65 years who had recovered from COVID-19. The chain has TRBV30 and TRBJ1-6, with 11 bases that match TRBD1. Sequenced input: peripheral blood. The CDR3 region has the DNA TGTGCCTGGGTCTTGGGACAGGGGGATAATTCACCCCTCCACTTT. Protein product: CAWVLGQGDNSPLHF.